This T cell receptor (beta chain) was sequenced for a study of blood T cell repertoires in COVID-19. Study-level information: Samples came from the United States, Italy and Spain, spanning acute and convalescent COVID-19.

Under the authors' procedure: For nucleated cells, counts were estimated from reference gene primer amplification. TCRdb keeps only in-frame clones here, not all; method: immunoSEQ multiplex PCR. For V, J and clone size, that table is used; D and trimming come from the DNA. Of roughly 220,000 clones listed, 65% to 90% were seen once; the top ten hold 3.5% to 4%. Residents of about two dozen US areas, aged about 18 to 100 years, made up the participants. Researchers sorted participants into cohorts using their self-reported clinical history. This TCR came from a woman in her thirties or forties with acute COVID-19. The sequenced sample consisted of PBMCs or T cells enriched from blood (not recorded which).

CDR3: CASSLPGLAGVVNTGELFF. CDR3 nucleotides: TGTGCCAGCAGCCTGCCGGGACTAGCGGGAGTTGTTAACACCGGGGAGCTGTTTTTT. The chain recombines TRBV9 with TRBJ2-2, with TRBD2 matching 14 bases. CDR1 SGDLS and CDR2 YYNGEE come from the germline V gene. The J segment lost 2 bases and the V segment lost 4 bases, leaving 10 bases of the junction unmatched. CDR3 length: 19 residues.